This T cell receptor (beta chain) was obtained from a study of blood T cell repertoires in COVID-19. In the study overall: The United States, Italy and Spain were the sources of the acute and convalescent COVID-19 samples. The cDNA or gDNA used as material had been derived from T cells, B-cell-depleted T cells, or PBMCs.

This CDR3 comprises 16 residues. CDR1 is SGDLS and CDR2 is YYNGEE in the germline V gene. V trimming: 0 bases; J trimming: 3 bases; junction bases outside the gene matches: 7. In the original workflow: Scientists estimated how many nucleated cells there were by amplifying reference gene primers. Sequencing used immunoSEQ multiplex PCR; TCRdb keeps in-frame clones, though not all of them. V and J calls and clone size are as listed in that table; D and trimming were resolved from the DNA. The sample has over 85,000 clones, 70% to 90% seen once. The chain combines TRBV9 with TRBJ2-7; 9 positions match TRBD2. The source material was peripheral blood. The TCR sequence derives from a human donor in a cohort sampled during active COVID-19. CDR3 in DNA: TGTGCCAGCAGCGTAGGTATTAGCGGGAGACGCTACGAGCAGTACTTC. Encoded protein: CASSVGISGRRYEQYF.